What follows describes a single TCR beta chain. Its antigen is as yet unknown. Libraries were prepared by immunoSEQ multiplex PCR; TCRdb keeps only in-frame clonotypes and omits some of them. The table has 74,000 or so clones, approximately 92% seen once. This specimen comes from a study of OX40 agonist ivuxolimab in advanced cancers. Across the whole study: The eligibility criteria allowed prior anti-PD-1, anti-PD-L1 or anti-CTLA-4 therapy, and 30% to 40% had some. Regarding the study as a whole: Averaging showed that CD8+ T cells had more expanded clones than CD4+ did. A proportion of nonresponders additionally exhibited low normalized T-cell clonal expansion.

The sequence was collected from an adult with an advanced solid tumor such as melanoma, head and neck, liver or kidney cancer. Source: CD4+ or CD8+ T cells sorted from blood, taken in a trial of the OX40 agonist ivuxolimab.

CDR3 amino acids: CASSFREYLEQYF. As DNA, the CDR3 is TGTGCCAGCAGCTTCCGGGAGTACCTTGAGCAGTACTTC. The genes are TRBV7-4 and TRBJ2-7, with D possibly matching TRBD2 (6 bases). The CDR3 totals 13 residues. Germline V gene lookup returns CDR1 SGHVT and CDR2 SQSDAQ. V was cut by 3 bases and J by 7 bases, with 13 bases left in between. The full variable domain, completed using reference TRBV7-4 and TRBJ2-7, is GAGVSQSPRYKVAKRGRDVALRCDSISGHVTLYWYRQTLGQGSEVLTYSQSDAQRDKSGRPSGRFSAERPERSVSTLKIQRTEQGDSAVYLCASSFREYLEQYFGPGTRLTVT.